Presented here are 24 T cell receptor beta chains from one specimen sequenced in a study of blood T cell repertoires in COVID-19 (dated by TCRdb to 2019 to 2021). Library method: the immunoSEQ multiplex PCR assay. Drawn from immuneACCESS, this table holds only the in-frame rearrangements with V and J called that TCRdb kept. Clones are partly lost; checked studies trace under half to an unresolved V gene and leave the rest unexplained. The sample includes roughly 76,000 clones, with around nine tenths observed a single time. Jointly, the top ten make up about 1.5% of the sample. The sample was peripheral blood. The receptors stem from a man aged 50 to 59 with acute or convalescent COVID-19.

The chain joins TRBV6-2 or TRBV6-3 to TRBJ2-5; 8 bases match TRBD2. In germline, CDR1 is MNHEY, CDR2 SVGEGT. The ends lost 3 bases at V and 3 bases at J; junction bases unmatched: 9. The CDR3 runs to 16 residues. The CDR3 nucleotides read TGTGCCAGCAGTTATCAACGGGGGGGCATTAAAGAGACCCAGTACTTC. It translates to CASSYQRGGIKETQYF.

The chain joins TRBV12-3 or TRBV12-4 to TRBJ2-2; 7 nucleotides agree with TRBD2. The V gene end was trimmed by 5 bases and the J gene end by 7 bases; junction bases not matched to a gene: 4. The CDR3 consists of 13 residues. Here the CDR3 reads CASSTRGDGELFF. DNA for the CDR3: TGTGCCAGCAGTACCCGGGGGGACGGGGAGCTGTTTTTT.

The V and J genes are TRBV24-1 and TRBJ2-1; 11 bases map to TRBD2. This CDR3 has 18 amino acids. Germline lookup yields CDR1 KGHDR and CDR2 SFDVKD. With V trimmed by 5 bases and J by 0 bases, 8 bases remained unmatched. The CDR3 DNA is TGTGCCACCAGTGGGGGACTAGCGGCTACCAGCTCCTACAATGAGCAGTTCTTC. This translates into CATSGGLAATSSYNEQFF.

V usage is TRBV24-1 and J usage is TRBJ2-1; D possibly corresponds to TRBD1 (6 bases). The CDR3 sequence is 16 residues long. Germline V gives CDR1 KGHDR, CDR2 SFDVKD. V shed 5 bases and J shed 4 bases, with 17 bases lying between them. The CDR3 DNA is TGTGCCACCAGTGCTTCAGGGGTCACCCAATACAATGAGCAGTTCTTC. The encoded protein is CATSASGVTQYNEQFF.

The chain carries TRBV6-6 and TRBJ1-2; perhaps TRBD1 as D (5 bases). V was shortened by 6 bases and J by 5 bases, with 13 bases between the two germline ends. Germline CDR1 is MNHNY and CDR2 is SVGAGI (reference sequence). The CDR3 loop spans 13 amino acids. CDR3 loop: CASRPDSAYGYTF. DNA of the CDR3: TGTGCCAGCAGACCCGACAGTGCGTATGGCTACACCTTC.

The rearrangement links TRBV28 to TRBJ1-2; D gene unclear. The germline V gene encodes CDR1 MDHEN and CDR2 SYDVKM. V was pared by 3 bases and J by 8 bases, with 28 bases between. This CDR3 is 18 amino acids long. CDR3 in DNA: TGTGCCAGCAGTTTGGTTGACTCGTTCCTTAAACCACTATGGGGCTACACCTTC. Its translation is CASSLVDSFLKPLWGYTF.

The chain's CDR3 is CASREQGVSDTQYF. Written as DNA, the CDR3 is TGTGCCAGCAGGGAACAGGGGGTTTCAGATACGCAGTATTTT. J is TRBJ2-3 and V is TRBV5-4; 8 nucleotides agree with TRBD1. The CDR3 is 14 residues long. The junction had 6 bases not matched to a gene; V was cut back by 5 bases and J by 4 bases. Germline V CDR1 and CDR2: SGHNT, YYREEE (reference sequence).

This rearrangement joins TRBV23-1 to TRBJ2-7, with 11 bases aligning to TRBD1. TRBV23-1 is flagged as an ORF with uncertain function. Germline trimming cut 2 bases from V and 7 bases from J; bases unmatched to any gene: 4. This CDR3 region has 14 residues. This chain's CDR3 is CASSQRTGGREQYV. The CDR3 nucleotides read TGCGCCAGCAGTCAACGGACAGGGGGCAGGGAGCAGTACGTC.

The chain couples TRBV7-9 to TRBJ1-1; 11 bases map to TRBD1. Germline lookup yields CDR1 SEHNR and CDR2 FQNEAQ (reference sequence). V lost 4 bases to trimming and J lost 5 bases; unmatched junction nucleotides: 3. The CDR3 sequence is 14 residues long. This chain's CDR3 is CASSSDRGRTEAFF. CDR3 in DNA: TGTGCCAGCAGCTCGGACAGGGGGCGAACTGAAGCTTTCTTT.

The chain recombines TRBV19 with TRBJ1-1; 7 nucleotides line up with TRBD1. Germline trimming cut 9 bases from V and 2 bases from J; bases unmatched to any gene: 12. The CDR3 runs to 15 residues. Germline-derived CDR1 and CDR2 are LNHDA and SQIVND (reference sequence). The CDR3 bases are TGTGCCAGCTCCGAACCCGGGACAGTAAACACTGAAGCTTTCTTT. The encoded protein is CASSEPGTVNTEAFF.

The V and J genes are TRBV27 and TRBJ1-2; tentative D call: TRBD1 (6 bases). The CDR3 covers 13 residues. V lost 5 bases to trimming and J lost 7 bases, with 14 bases between them. From germline, CDR1 is MNHEY and CDR2 SMNVEV (reference sequence). In nucleotides, the CDR3 is TGTGCCAGCAGTACCACAGGGTTGCGTGGCTACACCTTC. Translated, it gives CASSTTGLRGYTF.

V gene TRBV28 combines with J gene TRBJ1-5; D gene ambiguous. Germline CDR1 MDHEN, CDR2 SYDVKM. Trimming shortened V by 6 bases and J by 11 bases, and 20 bases separated the two germline ends. This CDR3 contains 14 residues. Written as DNA, the CDR3 is TGTGCCAGCAGACCAATACCCGTAACTCTTGCCCAGCATTTT. Protein product: CASRPIPVTLAQHF. Using reference TRBV28 and TRBJ1-5 for the parts outside the CDR3, the full variable domain is DVKVTQSSRYLVKRTGEKVFLECVQDMDHENMFWYRQDPGLGLRLIYFSYDVKMKEKGDIPEGYSVSREKKERFSLILESASTNQTSMYLCASRPIPVTLAQHFGDGTRLSIL.

This clone was counted a single time. The rearrangement uses TRBV9 and TRBJ1-4, with D unresolved. The V and J ends lost 0 bases and 8 bases respectively, with 11 bases between them. CDR3 size: 14 residues. Germline V CDR1 and CDR2: SGDLS, YYNGEE. CDR3 DNA: TGTGCCAGCAGCGTAGATGCCCAGGTCGAAAAACTGTTTTTT. Translation: CASSVDAQVEKLFF. The complete variable domain, with remaining parts taken from reference TRBV9 and TRBJ1-4, reads DSGVTQTPKHLITATGQRVTLRCSPRSGDLSVYWYQQSLDQGLQFLIQYYNGEERAKGNILERFSAQQFPDLHSELNLSSLELGDSALYFCASSVDAQVEKLFFGSGTQLSVL.

Points on this clone: At one end, the junction sequence differs from germline, possibly due to a read error. V is TRBV7-9 and J is TRBJ2-2; 9 bases are a match to TRBD2. CDR3 length: 15 amino acids. Looked up from germline, CDR1 is SEHNR and CDR2 is FQNEAQ (reference sequence). CDR3 sequence (DNA): TGTGCCAGCAGCGTAGCGGGAGTAAACACCGGGGAGCTGTTTTTT. The encoded protein is CASSVAGVNTGELFF.

The chain recombines TRBV30 with TRBJ2-2; 10 bases agree with TRBD2. The CDR3 has 17 amino acids. Germline V gene lookup returns CDR1 GTSNPN and CDR2 SVGIG (reference sequence). The ends lost 5 bases at V and 4 bases at J; junction bases unmatched: 13. CDR3 sequence: CAWGGLAGAVGTGELFF. The CDR3 nucleotides are TGTGCCTGGGGCGGGCTAGCGGGGGCCGTAGGCACCGGGGAGCTGTTTTTT.

The rearrangement uses TRBV5-6 and TRBJ2-3, with 8 bases that match TRBD2. V was pared by 4 bases and J by 6 bases, with 19 bases of the junction left unmatched. CDR3 length: 18 residues. Germline V CDR1 and CDR2: SGHDT, YYEEEE. CDR3 DNA sequence: TGTGCCAGCAGCCCCATCCTCGAAGCGGGGGTCACGAGGGATACGCAGTATTTT. It encodes CASSPILEAGVTRDTQYF.

V gene TRBV4-3 combines with J gene TRBJ2-3; 8 nucleotides match TRBD1. There are 15 residues in the CDR3. Germline V gene lookup returns CDR1 LGHNA and CDR2 YSLEER. The V and J ends lost 2 bases and 2 bases, in that order; junction bases with no gene match: 3. CDR3 coding DNA: TGCGCCAGCAGCCAAAACAGGGGGAACACAGATACGCAGTATTTT. Protein sequence: CASSQNRGNTDTQYF.

This clone has a handful of counts. The rearrangement joins TRBV19 to TRBJ2-2, with 7 bases aligning to TRBD1. J was trimmed by 1 base and V by 7 bases; bases with no gene match: 3. Germline-derived CDR1 and CDR2 are LNHDA and SQIVND (reference sequence). CDR3 size: 14 residues. The CDR3 loop reads CASKRGRNTGELFF. The DNA of the CDR3 is TGTGCCAGTAAAAGGGGGCGGAACACCGGGGAGCTGTTTTTT.

The V call is TRBV24-1, the J call TRBJ2-3, with 9 bases matching TRBD1. CDR1 is KGHDR and CDR2 is SFDVKD in the germline V gene. The CDR3 totals 14 residues. The junction had 8 bases not matched to a gene; V was cut back by 9 bases and J by 5 bases. CDR3 amino acids: CATQTGQGGDTQYF. In DNA form, the CDR3 reads TGTGCCACCCAAACGGGACAGGGAGGAGATACGCAGTATTTT.

The gene calls are TRBV3-1 (or the pseudogene TRBV3-2) and TRBJ2-1; 13 nucleotides match TRBD2. Germline assignment: CDR1 LGHDT and CDR2 YNNKEL (reference sequence). Trimming at V came to 4 bases and at J to 7 bases, leaving 4 bases not matched to a gene. This CDR3 has 15 amino acids. In DNA form, the CDR3 reads TGTGCCAGCAGCCCGTCGGGACTAGCGGGAAATGAGCAGTTCTTC. Translated: CASSPSGLAGNEQFF.

The rearrangement links TRBV15 to TRBJ1-2; D call uncertain. This CDR3 region has 13 residues. Germline V gives CDR1 LNHNV, CDR2 YYDKDF (reference sequence). Between the trimmed V and J ends, which lost 0 bases and 4 bases, there was a span of 6 bases. The CDR3 protein is CATSRDLAYGYTF. The CDR3 nucleotides are TGTGCCACCAGCAGAGATTTGGCCTATGGCTACACCTTC.

The chain combines TRBV28 with TRBJ1-3; 10 bases line up with TRBD1. Per the germline V gene, CDR1 is MDHEN and CDR2 is SYDVKM. The CDR3 contains 17 residues. Germline trimming cut 3 bases from V and 4 bases from J; bases unmatched to any gene: 9. In nucleotides, the CDR3 is TGTGCCAGCAGTTTTATCCTAGGACAGGGGGTAGGAAACACCATATATTTT. It specifies CASSFILGQGVGNTIYF.

This CDR3 is CATPPAQGGREQYF. The CDR3 region has the DNA TGTGCCACACCGCCGGCACAGGGGGGGCGCGAGCAGTACTTC. This chain uses TRBV24-1 with TRBJ2-7; D perhaps matches TRBD1 (8 bases). Trimming left V 10 bases short and J 6 bases short, with 21 bases between. This CDR3 is 14 amino acids long. The germline CDR1 and CDR2 sequences are KGHDR and SFDVKD.

V and J are TRBV5-4 and TRBJ1-4; D unresolved. Germline CDR1 and CDR2: SGHNT and YYREEE (reference sequence). The germline V and J ends were trimmed by 3 bases and 8 bases, with 11 bases remaining between them. The CDR3 consists of 13 residues. The CDR3 here is CASSSSPGEKLFF. Written as DNA, the CDR3 is TGTGCCAGCAGCTCGAGCCCGGGGGAAAAACTGTTTTTT.